The rows below give T cell receptor beta chains drawn from one sample of a study of blood T cell repertoires in COVID-19. Using immunoSEQ multiplex PCR, the repertoire was profiled, and TCRdb retains in-frame clones only, with some absent. The sample carries over 150,000 clones, about 80% recorded once. The sample was PBMCs or T cells enriched from blood (not recorded which). The source is an older woman in a cohort exposed to, infected with or recovered from COVID-19 (not recorded which). The CDR3 runs from the conserved cysteine through the conserved F or W. A D gene is named only where the DNA matches it firmly. Clone size, where shown, is once, few, many, or a class for clones that have expanded.

d_call: NA
j_call: TRBJ2-7
v_call: TRBV28
clone_size: NA
cdr3_length: 13
cdr3_aa: CASSFNRAYEQYF
cdr3_nt: TGTGCCAGCAGTTTCAACAGAGCCTACGAGCAGTACTTC

d_call: TRBD1
j_call: TRBJ1-2
v_call: TRBV6-6
clone_size: NA
cdr3_length: 19
cdr3_aa: CASSSPQGQGMASLGSYTF
cdr3_nt: TGTGCCAGCAGCTCACCACAGGGGCAGGGGATGGCCTCTCTTGGAAGCTACACCTTC

d_call: TRBD2
j_call: TRBJ2-7
v_call: TRBV11-3
clone_size: NA
cdr3_length: 16
cdr3_aa: CASSPETWTSGNEQYF
cdr3_nt: TGTGCCAGCAGCCCAGAGACCTGGACTAGCGGAAACGAGCAGTACTTC

d_call: TRBD2
j_call: TRBJ2-1
v_call: TRBV11-2
clone_size: few
cdr3_length: 17
cdr3_aa: CASSSTLLAGVEVEQFF
cdr3_nt: TGTGCCAGCAGCTCAACCTTACTAGCGGGAGTTGAGGTTGAGCAGTTCTTC

d_call: NA
j_call: TRBJ2-5
v_call: TRBV18
clone_size: NA
cdr3_length: 14
cdr3_aa: CASSPQARQETQYF
cdr3_nt: TGTGCCAGCTCACCTCAAGCCCGGCAAGAGACCCAGTACTTC

d_call: TRBD1
j_call: TRBJ2-5
v_call: TRBV5-4
clone_size: NA
cdr3_length: 14
cdr3_aa: CASSPKDREETQYF
cdr3_nt: TGTGCCAGCAGCCCCAAGGACAGGGAAGAGACCCAGTACTTC

d_call: NA
j_call: TRBJ2-2
v_call: TRBV24-1
clone_size: NA
cdr3_length: 14
cdr3_aa: CATSDFDSTGELFF
cdr3_nt: TGTGCCACCAGTGACTTCGACAGTACCGGGGAGCTGTTTTTT

d_call: TRBD1
j_call: TRBJ1-1
v_call: TRBV18
clone_size: once
cdr3_length: 15
cdr3_aa: CASSPPGQGGTEAFF
cdr3_nt: TGTGCCAGCTCACCACCGGGACAGGGTGGGACTGAAGCTTTCTTT

d_call: NA
j_call: TRBJ2-6
v_call: TRBV7-8
clone_size: NA
cdr3_length: 16
cdr3_aa: CASSPRTASGANVLTF
cdr3_nt: TGTGCCAGCAGCCCCAGGACAGCCTCTGGGGCCAACGTCCTGACTTTC

d_call: NA
j_call: TRBJ1-2
v_call: TRBV4-1
clone_size: NA
cdr3_length: 15
cdr3_aa: CASSQEPPGAYGYTF
cdr3_nt: TGCGCCAGCAGCCAAGAGCCGCCAGGGGCATATGGCTACACCTTC

d_call: TRBD2
j_call: TRBJ2-1
v_call: TRBV14
clone_size: NA
cdr3_length: 16
cdr3_aa: CASSPLAGESYNEQFF
cdr3_nt: TGTGCCAGCAGCCCCCTAGCGGGAGAATCCTACAATGAGCAGTTCTTC

d_call: NA
j_call: TRBJ1-2
v_call: TRBV19
clone_size: NA
cdr3_length: 15
cdr3_aa: CASSMPARPNYGYTF
cdr3_nt: TGTGCCAGTAGTATGCCCGCGAGGCCTAACTATGGCTACACCTTC

d_call: TRBD1
j_call: TRBJ2-7
v_call: TRBV11-1
clone_size: few
cdr3_length: 16
cdr3_aa: CASSLAGQGGSYEQYF
cdr3_nt: TGTGCCAGCAGCTTAGCCGGACAGGGGGGGTCCTACGAGCAGTACTTC

d_call: TRBD2
j_call: TRBJ2-2
v_call: TRBV7-3
clone_size: NA
cdr3_length: 16
cdr3_aa: CASSLLAGAGTGELFF
cdr3_nt: TGTGCCAGCAGCTTGTTAGCGGGAGCAGGCACCGGGGAGCTGTTTTTT

d_call: NA
j_call: TRBJ2-1
v_call: TRBV18
clone_size: NA
cdr3_length: 17
cdr3_aa: CASSRVRGDFSYNEQFF
cdr3_nt: TGTGCCAGCTCACGGGTCAGGGGGGATTTCTCCTACAATGAGCAGTTCTTC

d_call: TRBD2
j_call: TRBJ2-5
v_call: TRBV7-9
clone_size: NA
cdr3_length: 17
cdr3_aa: CASSLGTSGVYQETQYF
cdr3_nt: TGTGCCAGCAGCTTAGGGACTAGCGGAGTGTACCAAGAGACCCAGTACTTC

d_call: TRBD1
j_call: TRBJ2-2
v_call: TRBV18
clone_size: NA
cdr3_length: 17
cdr3_aa: CASSRTGTGSGRGELFF
cdr3_nt: TGTGCCAGCTCACGGACCGGGACAGGGAGCGGACGGGGGGAGCTGTTTTTT

d_call: NA
j_call: TRBJ2-3
v_call: TRBV9
clone_size: NA
cdr3_length: 19
cdr3_aa: CASSVAGEAPGLSTDTQYF
cdr3_nt: TGTGCCAGCAGCGTAGCCGGGGAGGCTCCGGGACTGTCCACAGATACGCAGTATTTT

d_call: TRBD1
j_call: TRBJ1-6
v_call: TRBV11-2
clone_size: NA
cdr3_length: 15
cdr3_aa: CASSRGTGPNSPLHF
cdr3_nt: TGTGCCAGCAGCCGGGGGACAGGGCCTAATTCACCCCTCCACTTT

d_call: NA
j_call: TRBJ2-1
v_call: TRBV19
clone_size: NA
cdr3_length: 15
cdr3_aa: CASSIGGEAYNEQFF
cdr3_nt: TGTGCCAGTAGTATAGGGGGGGAGGCCTACAATGAGCAGTTCTTC

d_call: TRBD2
j_call: TRBJ2-7
v_call: TRBV19
clone_size: NA
cdr3_length: 16
cdr3_aa: CASSISLAGEFYEQYF
cdr3_nt: TGTGCCAGTAGTATAAGCCTAGCGGGTGAATTCTACGAGCAGTACTTC

d_call: TRBD1
j_call: TRBJ2-7
v_call: TRBV9
clone_size: NA
cdr3_length: 15
cdr3_aa: CASSPGTGGFYEQYF
cdr3_nt: TGTGCCAGCAGCCCCGGGACAGGGGGGTTCTACGAGCAGTACTTC

d_call: TRBD2
j_call: TRBJ2-1
v_call: TRBV28
clone_size: NA
cdr3_length: 16
cdr3_aa: CASSLSGTSGRREQFF
cdr3_nt: TGTGCCAGCAGTTTAAGTGGGACTAGCGGGAGGAGGGAGCAGTTCTTC

d_call: NA
j_call: TRBJ1-3
v_call: TRBV6-6
clone_size: NA
cdr3_length: 14
cdr3_aa: CASRSRAPGNTIYF
cdr3_nt: TGTGCCAGCAGATCTAGAGCTCCTGGAAACACCATATATTTT

d_call: NA
j_call: TRBJ1-2
v_call: TRBV19
clone_size: NA
cdr3_length: 14
cdr3_aa: CASSIGVGAWGYTF
cdr3_nt: TGTGCCAGTAGTATAGGAGTGGGGGCCTGGGGCTACACCTTC

d_call: NA
j_call: TRBJ1-3
v_call: TRBV7-2
clone_size: NA
cdr3_length: 16
cdr3_aa: CASSLGPEAFGNTIYF
cdr3_nt: TGTGCCAGCAGCTTAGGCCCCGAGGCTTTTGGAAACACCATATATTTT

d_call: NA
j_call: TRBJ1-5
v_call: TRBV28
clone_size: NA
cdr3_length: 16
cdr3_aa: CASRLAGGFVNQPQHF
cdr3_nt: TGTGCCAGCAGATTAGCGGGGGGCTTTGTCAATCAGCCCCAGCATTTT

d_call: NA
j_call: TRBJ1-1
v_call: TRBV5-6
clone_size: NA
cdr3_length: 14
cdr3_aa: CASRSMGVPRGAFF
cdr3_nt: TGTGCCAGCCGCTCTATGGGGGTGCCCCGGGGGGCTTTCTTT

d_call: TRBD1
j_call: TRBJ2-7
v_call: TRBV7-7
clone_size: NA
cdr3_length: 15
cdr3_aa: CASSSRAGGGYEQYF
cdr3_nt: TGTGCTAGCAGCTCGCGGGCAGGGGGCGGATACGAGCAGTACTTC

d_call: NA
j_call: TRBJ2-1
v_call: TRBV5-1
clone_size: NA
cdr3_length: 15
cdr3_aa: CASSSTSSLDNEQFF
cdr3_nt: TGCGCCAGCAGCTCCACTAGCTCCCTCGACAATGAGCAGTTCTTC

d_call: TRBD1
j_call: TRBJ2-5
v_call: TRBV28
clone_size: NA
cdr3_length: 15
cdr3_aa: CASSGPGQSGETQYF
cdr3_nt: TGTGCCAGCAGCGGCCCGGGACAGTCCGGGGAGACCCAGTACTTC

d_call: NA
j_call: TRBJ2-4
v_call: TRBV21-1
clone_size: NA
cdr3_length: 17
cdr3_aa: CASSKGGRDRGSHIQYF
cdr3_nt: TGTGCCAGCAGCAAAGGGGGGAGAGACAGGGGAAGCCACATTCAGTACTTC

d_call: NA
j_call: TRBJ1-2
v_call: TRBV7-8
clone_size: NA
cdr3_length: 13
cdr3_aa: CASSLAREYGYTF
cdr3_nt: TGTGCCAGCAGCTTAGCGAGGGAGTATGGCTACACCTTC

d_call: TRBD1
j_call: TRBJ1-2
v_call: TRBV27
clone_size: NA
cdr3_length: 13
cdr3_aa: CASSSRDRRGYTF
cdr3_nt: TGTGCCAGCAGTTCCCGGGACAGGCGTGGCTACACCTTC

d_call: NA
j_call: TRBJ1-6
v_call: TRBV28
clone_size: NA
cdr3_length: 15
cdr3_aa: CASSLFGGTDSPLHF
cdr3_nt: TGTGCCAGCAGTTTATTCGGGGGGACGGATTCACCCCTCCACTTT

d_call: NA
j_call: TRBJ2-1
v_call: TRBV11-3
clone_size: NA
cdr3_length: 13
cdr3_aa: CASSLERGREQFF
cdr3_nt: TGTGCCAGCAGCTTAGAGAGAGGGAGGGAGCAGTTCTTC

d_call: NA
j_call: TRBJ1-2
v_call: TRBV7-9
clone_size: few
cdr3_length: 14
cdr3_aa: CASSFLLGGYGYTF
cdr3_nt: TGTGCCAGCAGCTTTCTGCTGGGGGGGTATGGCTACACCTTC

d_call: NA
j_call: TRBJ1-6
v_call: TRBV7-2
clone_size: NA
cdr3_length: 15
cdr3_aa: CASSLVTGIGSPLHF
cdr3_nt: TGTGCCAGCAGCTTAGTTACGGGGATCGGTTCACCCCTCCACTTT

d_call: TRBD1
j_call: TRBJ1-2
v_call: TRBV10-3
clone_size: NA
cdr3_length: 18
cdr3_aa: CAISPGEDRGGLKDGYTF
cdr3_nt: TGTGCCATCAGCCCTGGGGAAGACAGGGGAGGTCTTAAAGATGGCTACACCTTC

d_call: NA
j_call: TRBJ2-7
v_call: TRBV9
clone_size: NA
cdr3_length: 15
cdr3_aa: CASSAAGTVVYEQYF
cdr3_nt: TGTGCCAGCAGCGCCGCGGGGACCGTCGTCTACGAGCAGTACTTC

d_call: TRBD1
j_call: TRBJ2-3
v_call: TRBV7-9
clone_size: NA
cdr3_length: 15
cdr3_aa: CASSSQGAQADTQYF
cdr3_nt: TGTGCCAGCAGCTCACAGGGGGCACAAGCAGATACGCAGTATTTT

d_call: TRBD1
j_call: TRBJ1-6
v_call: TRBV27
clone_size: NA
cdr3_length: 17
cdr3_aa: CASSLRQQGTGFTPLHF
cdr3_nt: TGTGCCAGCAGTTTACGGCAGCAGGGGACAGGGTTCACACCCCTCCACTTT

d_call: TRBD1
j_call: TRBJ1-4
v_call: TRBV28
clone_size: NA
cdr3_length: 14
cdr3_aa: CASRSPGQEGYGLF
cdr3_nt: TGTGCCAGCAGGAGTCCGGGACAGGAGGGGTATGGGCTTTTT

d_call: NA
j_call: TRBJ1-2
v_call: TRBV5-4
clone_size: NA
cdr3_length: 12
cdr3_aa: CASSLSKAGYTF
cdr3_nt: TGTGCCAGCAGCTTGTCCAAAGCAGGCTACACCTTC

d_call: TRBD2
j_call: TRBJ2-5
v_call: TRBV10-1
clone_size: few
cdr3_length: 13
cdr3_aa: CASSGAGEETQYF
cdr3_nt: TGCGCCAGCAGTGGAGCGGGAGAGGAGACCCAGTACTTC

d_call: TRBD2
j_call: TRBJ2-7
v_call: TRBV6-5
clone_size: NA
cdr3_length: 15
cdr3_aa: CASSRGASGRNEQYF
cdr3_nt: TGTGCCAGCAGCCGAGGGGCTAGCGGGAGAAACGAGCAGTACTTC

d_call: NA
j_call: TRBJ1-2
v_call: TRBV20-1
clone_size: once
cdr3_length: 11
cdr3_aa: CSARGGDGYTF
cdr3_nt: TGCAGTGCTAGAGGGGGGGATGGCTACACCTTC

d_call: NA
j_call: TRBJ2-1
v_call: TRBV9
clone_size: NA
cdr3_length: 15
cdr3_aa: CASSVTSAVHFEQFF
cdr3_nt: TGTGCCAGCAGCGTGACTAGTGCAGTCCATTTTGAGCAGTTCTTC

d_call: NA
j_call: TRBJ2-7
v_call: TRBV12-5
clone_size: NA
cdr3_length: 14
cdr3_aa: CASALTGRNHEQYF
cdr3_nt: TGTGCTAGTGCCTTGACCGGCAGGAACCACGAGCAGTACTTC

d_call: NA
j_call: TRBJ2-2
v_call: TRBV9
clone_size: once
cdr3_length: 16
cdr3_aa: CASSVGLTFSTGELFF
cdr3_nt: TGTGCCAGCAGCGTAGGACTGACGTTCAGCACCGGGGAGCTGTTTTTT

d_call: NA
j_call: TRBJ1-5
v_call: TRBV2
clone_size: NA
cdr3_length: 15
cdr3_aa: CASIEGGYSNQPQHF
cdr3_nt: TGTGCCAGCATAGAAGGGGGTTATAGCAATCAGCCCCAGCATTTT

d_call: NA
j_call: TRBJ2-3
v_call: TRBV18
clone_size: NA
cdr3_length: 16
cdr3_aa: CASPVWRDSSTDTQYF
cdr3_nt: TGTGCCAGCCCAGTGTGGCGAGACAGTAGCACAGATACGCAGTATTTT